This T cell receptor (beta chain) is from a study of a mutant IDH1 vaccine in newly diagnosed glioma. About the research overall: Scheduled for weeks 1, 3, 5, 7, 11, 15, 19 and 23, eight vaccinations were given to patients. Patients arrived already treated with radiotherapy, temozolomide, or both, most having had both. Commencement of vaccination occurred 4-6 weeks following radiotherapy alone, or concurrently with temozolomide cycles.

Time point given: week 11, during vaccination. What each vaccine dose contained was 300 ug of mutant IDH1 20-mer peptide, accompanied by topical imiquimod. New WHO grade 3 or 4 astrocytomas that were IDH1-mutant and ATRX-lost had been found in donors. Clones were read by immunoSEQ multiplex PCR, and TCRdb kept only the in-frame ones, dropping some. The profile shows some 130,000 clones, around 77% of them singletons. A note on this clone: Antigen specificity is unknown.

The origin of this receptor is a man in his forties with glioma. Sequenced here: PBMCs, sampled from a glioma patient whose treatment included an IDH1 peptide vaccine.

CDR3 residues: CASSLEGREQYF. For the CDR3, the DNA is TGTGCCAGCAGCTTAGAGGGGAGGGAGCAGTACTTC. The V gene is TRBV7-9, the J gene TRBJ2-7; weak D call: TRBD2 (6 bases). This CDR3 comprises 12 residues. CDR1 SEHNR and CDR2 FQNEAQ come from the germline V gene (reference sequence). Trimming stripped 1 base from V and 7 bases from J, with 8 bases between.